These 17 T cell receptor beta chains were sequenced from one sample in a study of T cell repertoires in cytomegalovirus infection. TCRdb processed the reads anew with MiXCR; each CDR3 protein has one entry. Of around 300,000 distinct CDR3 sequences detected, approximately 25% appear once; the ten largest clones hold 10% to 15%. These receptors have no known antigen. The sample in question was cultured PBMCs, obtained from culture after CMV antigen stimulation. The receptors were gathered from a human donor in good health (CMV status not recorded). Some clones in this sample may be carry-over from other donors' samples.

V gene TRBV24-1 combines with J gene TRBJ2-1, with 7 bases that match TRBD2. V lost 4 bases, J lost 4 bases, and 12 bases stayed unmatched. CDR3 length: 17 residues. Per germline, CDR1 KGHDR and CDR2 SFDVKD. The CDR3, as DNA: TGTGCCACCAGTGACCCCTCGGGTAGCGGGCAGTACAATGAGCAGTTCTTC. This sequence encodes CATSDPSGSGQYNEQFF.

In its sample, this clonotype was seen many times. The V gene is TRBV7-2, the J gene TRBJ2-1; TRBD1 matches 7 bases. V lost 4 bases and J lost 2; bases outside the gene matches: 5. Germline V gene sequence: CDR1 SGHTA, CDR2 FQGNSA. The CDR3 has 15 amino acids. The CDR3 is CASSSIGTAYNEQFF. CDR3 nucleotides: TGTGCCAGCAGCTCCATCGGGACAGCCTACAATGAGCAGTTCTTC.

This clonotype came up a few times. This chain's CDR3 is CAISSGGNSPLHF. The CDR3 DNA sequence: TGTGCCATCAGTTCCGGGGGTAATTCACCCCTCCACTTT. The V gene is TRBV10-3, the J gene TRBJ1-6, with D maybe TRBD1 (5 bases). Trimming took off 5 bases at V and 6 bases at J, with 8 bases between the two ends. The CDR3 has 13 residues. Germline V gene data show CDR1 as ENHRY and CDR2 as SYGVKD.

In its sample, this clonotype was seen many times. The CDR3: CASSLEGGSSYSETQYF. The CDR3 DNA is TGTGCCAGCAGCTTAGAGGGGGGCTCGTCGTATTCGGAGACCCAGTACTTC. This chain uses TRBV7-2 with TRBJ2-5, with D tentatively TRBD1 or TRBD2 (6 bases each). Trimming left V 1 base short and J 5 bases short, with 20 bases between. Germline lookup yields CDR1 SGHTA and CDR2 FQGNSA. This CDR3 has 17 amino acids.

The V call is TRBV29-1, the J call TRBJ1-2, with 9 bases that match TRBD1. Germline CDR1 reads SQVTM; CDR2 reads ANQGSEA. This CDR3 region has 12 residues. The trim removed 7 bases at V and 8 bases at J, leaving 8 bases unmatched. As DNA, the CDR3 is TGCAGCGGGGGAGACAGGGGGGGAGGCTACACCTTC. It translates to CSGGDRGGGYTF.

The genes are TRBV6-1 and TRBJ2-7; 12 bases are shared with TRBD2. The V gene's germline CDR1 is MNHNS and CDR2 SASEGT. The CDR3 contains 18 residues. J lost 5 bases, V lost 7 bases, and 18 bases had no gene match. CDR3 in amino acids: CASIGMGLAGGSFHEQYF. The CDR3, as DNA: TGTGCCAGCATAGGGATGGGGCTAGCGGGAGGGTCCTTCCACGAGCAGTACTTC.

This clonotype was counted only a few times. The gene calls are TRBV14 and TRBJ1-1; D remains ambiguous. Deletions cut 8 bases from V and 6 bases from J, with 16 bases between. The CDR3 is 13 residues long. Germline V CDR1 and CDR2: SGHDN, FVKESK. The CDR3: CASGISPAAEAFF. The CDR3 DNA is TGTGCCAGCGGGATATCCCCGGCGGCTGAAGCTTTCTTT.

This clonotype showed up just a few times. This rearrangement joins TRBV12-3 or TRBV12-4 to TRBJ2-3, with D possibly matching TRBD2 (5 bases). The CDR3 consists of 14 residues. Trimming cost V 6 bases and J 2 bases, with 12 bases left between them. The CDR3 here is CASSRRLTTDTQYF. CDR3 DNA sequence: TGTGCCAGCAGCCGCCGACTAACCACAGATACGCAGTATTTT.

DNA for the CDR3: TGTGCCTGGAGTGTACTCGAGAATCAGCCCCAGCATTTT. This codes for CAWSVLENQPQHF. This sequence joins TRBV30 and TRBJ1-5; D unresolved. The CDR3 has 13 amino acids. Germline lookup yields CDR1 GTSNPN and CDR2 SVGIG (reference sequence). The V end was cut by 0 bases, the J end by 4 bases, with 7 bases between.

This clonotype was seen many times. This chain connects TRBV7-2 to TRBJ2-3, with a tentative D call TRBD2 (6 bases). This CDR3 is 15 amino acids long. Deletions cut 3 bases from V and 1 base from J, with 11 bases between. Germline V gives CDR1 SGHTA, CDR2 FQGNSA. CDR3 loop: CASSLGGTGTDTQYF. CDR3 nucleotides: TGTGCCAGCAGCTTGGGCGGGACCGGCACAGATACGCAGTATTTT.

Only a few counts were recorded for this clonotype. The chain has TRBV4-3 and TRBJ2-6; TRBD1 matches at 8 bases. Trimming took 4 bases from V and 0 from J; bases not matched to a gene: 8. CDR3 length equals 18 residues. Germline V gene lookup returns CDR1 LGHNA and CDR2 YSLEER. CDR3 sequence: CASSRWTGKISGANVLTF. The CDR3 nucleotides read TGCGCCAGCAGCCGCTGGACAGGGAAAATCTCTGGGGCCAACGTCCTGACTTTC.

This clonotype was recorded at least ten times. The rearrangement joins TRBV7-6 to TRBJ1-4; D call uncertain. Germline V gene sequence: CDR1 SGHVS, CDR2 FNYEAQ. Trimming took 1 base from V and 8 from J, leaving 11 bases between them. The CDR3 has 14 amino acids. The CDR3: CASSLGPRGEKLFF. In DNA, the CDR3 is TGTGCCAGCAGCTTAGGACCGCGTGGGGAAAAACTGTTTTTT.

The rearrangement uses TRBV12-3 or TRBV12-4 and TRBJ1-6, with D possibly TRBD1 on 6 matching bases. The CDR3 length is 15 residues. The V end was cut by 2 bases, the J end by 4 bases, with 9 bases between. CDR3 loop: CASSLKGGYNSPLHF. In nucleotides, the CDR3 is TGTGCCAGCAGTTTAAAAGGGGGTTATAATTCACCCCTCCACTTT.

The rearrangement links TRBV4-1 to TRBJ1-5; tentative D call: TRBD1 (5 bases). The CDR3 covers 15 residues. Germline assignment: CDR1 MGHRA and CDR2 YSYEKL. V was cut by 0 bases and J by 3 bases, with 9 bases left in between. The CDR3 here is CASSQDDRFNQPQHF. The CDR3 nucleotides read TGCGCCAGCAGCCAAGACGACAGATTCAATCAGCCCCAGCATTTT.

This clonotype was detected many times. This chain uses TRBV19 with TRBJ2-1; 9 bases match TRBD1. The CDR3 has 16 amino acids. Germline V CDR1 and CDR2: LNHDA, SQIVND (reference sequence). J was trimmed by 6 bases and V by 5 bases; bases with no gene match: 11. The CDR3 sequence is CASSYPRTGVGNEQFF. DNA of the CDR3: TGTGCCAGTAGTTACCCCAGGACAGGGGTCGGCAATGAGCAGTTCTTC. Together with reference TRBV19 and TRBJ2-1, the CDR3 gives the full variable domain: DGGITQSPKYLFRKEGQNVTLSCEQNLNHDAMYWYRQDPGQGLRLIYYSQIVNDFQKGDIAEGYSVSREKKESFPLTVTSAQKNPTAFYLCASSYPRTGVGNEQFFGPGTRLTVL.

As regards this clonotype: A much larger clone is a single base away; this may be a read error. This chain joins TRBV11-2 and TRBJ1-2; maybe TRBD1 (6 bases). This CDR3 spans 13 amino acids. With 6 bases removed from V and 2 bases from J, the gap between germline ends came to 10 bases. Germline loops: CDR1 SGHAT, CDR2 FQNNGV. The CDR3 loop is CASRFDRNYGYTF. CDR3 sequence (DNA): TGTGCCAGCAGATTCGACAGGAACTATGGCTACACCTTC.

This chain links TRBV10-3 with TRBJ2-7; the match to TRBD1 covers 7 bases. Germline CDR1 and CDR2: ENHRY and SYGVKD. The ends lost 10 bases at V and 1 base at J; junction bases unmatched: 10. The CDR3 spans 14 residues. The CDR3 sequence: CASRQGETSYEQYV. The CDR3 DNA follows: TGTGCCAGCCGTCAGGGGGAAACGTCCTACGAGCAGTACGTC.